The source of this T cell receptor (beta chain) is a study of CXCR3-negative and CXCR3-positive naive CD8 T cells. For the study at large: Cumulative TRB read yield was some 140 million, averaging about 1.5 +/- 0.3 million per library. Study results and caveats: Relative to CXCR3-negative naive cells, CXCR3-positive naive cells had more hydrophobic TRB CDR3s. After cryopreservation, CXCR3 expression dropped partially; most assays used fresh PBMCs. Memory CD8+ T cell repertoires were far less diverse than both naive subsets. TRBV-TRBJ usage was similar across naive CXCR3 subsets but distinct in memory cells.

This CDR3 contains 17 residues. Germline V lookup: CDR1 MDHEN, CDR2 SYDVKM. Preparation of TRB cDNA libraries relied on 5' RACE carrying UMI labels. TCRdb reprocessed the 5' RACE reads and keeps a single row for each CDR3 protein, giving no DNA. The repertoire table contains some 140,000 distinct CDR3 sequences. Concerning this clonotype itself: Its target is unknown.

The sample was naive CXCR3+ CD8+ T cells from blood. Subset defined: CD45RO-CCR7+CD27+CD95- naive CD8+ T cells expressing CXCR3 (TNR3+). The rearrangement uses TRBV28 and TRBJ1-5; lacking DNA, the TRBD1 call made by TCRdb goes unchecked. This receptor was taken from a human donor in good health. Some clones in this sample may be carry-over from other donors' samples. The CDR3 here is CASTLRLDPYSNQPQHF.